The present TCR beta chain was sequenced within a study of blood T cells in healthy people across ages. CDR1 and CDR2 from the germline V gene are DFQATT and SNEGSKA (reference sequence). Trimming stripped 8 bases from V and 1 base from J, with 10 bases between. The CDR3 is 12 residues long. Sample-barcoded 5' priming and a J-beta primer mix drove a second PCR of about 6 to 12 cycles. TCRdb ran MiXCR on the 5' RACE reads and lists one entry per CDR3 protein. This table has approximately 830,000 distinct CDR3 sequences, approximately 59% appearing once. This clonotype was seen more than once but under ten times.

The receptor's source is a man in his thirties or forties in good health. The chain recombines TRBV20-1 with TRBJ2-3; D possibly corresponds to TRBD2 (5 bases). The sequenced material came from blood. The CDR3 sequence is CSLAEGTDTQYF. The CDR3 bases are TGCAGTCTGGCGGAGGGCACAGATACGCAGTATTTT.